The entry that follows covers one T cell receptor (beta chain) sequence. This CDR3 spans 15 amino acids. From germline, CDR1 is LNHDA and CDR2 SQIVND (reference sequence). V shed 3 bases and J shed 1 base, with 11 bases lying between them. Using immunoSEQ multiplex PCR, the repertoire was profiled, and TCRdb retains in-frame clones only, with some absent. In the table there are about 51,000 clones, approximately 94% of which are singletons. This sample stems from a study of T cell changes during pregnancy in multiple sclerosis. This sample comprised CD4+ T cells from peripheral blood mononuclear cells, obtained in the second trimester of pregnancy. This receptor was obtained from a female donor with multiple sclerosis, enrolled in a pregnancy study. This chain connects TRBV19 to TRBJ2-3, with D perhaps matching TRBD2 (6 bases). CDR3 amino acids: CASSIGGRGTDTQYF. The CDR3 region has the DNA TGTGCCAGTAGTATCGGGGGAAGGGGCACAGATACGCAGTATTTT.